Listed below are T cell receptor beta chains from one sample, sequenced in a study of cytomegalovirus exposure and HLA in healthy donors. Profiling relied on immunoSEQ multiplex PCR, and the TCRdb table lists in-frame clones only, not all of them. The data contain 200,000 to 250,000 clones, roughly four fifths of them seen just once; the ten biggest clones take up around 8.6%. What was sequenced was PBMCs. The receptors were gathered from a woman aged 60 to 75 in good health and CMV-seropositive. The CDR3 runs from the conserved cysteine through the conserved F or W.

V | CDR3
TRBV6-1 | CASSEVPLAGGQWYEQFF
TRBV5-1 | CASSSAGAAGELFF
TRBV7-9 | CASSLIARAGGLDGYTF
TRBV6-5 | CASSYQTSQETQYF
TRBV5-1 | CASSLASPGSEAFF
TRBV6-5 | CASRSTALNTGELFF
TRBV5-4 | CASSLGPTGIGYTF
TRBV7-2 | CASSLALAGGDITQYF
TRBV10-3 | CAISEWRGGLFF
TRBV9 | CASSSHPTSSFGNEQFF
TRBV19 | CASSIVSSGNYNEQFF
TRBV6-5 | CASSYSGEGAQPQHF
TRBV5-1 | CASSTSESTDTQYF
TRBV27 | CASSSSGSSYEQYF
TRBV28 | CASKRFEGSYEQYF
TRBV7-3 | CASSLRGGANEKLFF
TRBV11-2 | CASSFSSLDAGRTDTQYF
TRBV4-2 | CASSLDSSTDTQYF
TRBV28 | CASRATGPGSYSNQPQHF
TRBV5-4 | CASSSPGSTDTQYF
TRBV7-6 | CASSEGQTATNEKLFF
TRBV12-5 | CASGFSKGTYEQYF
TRBV7-9 | CASSPWGGANEQFF
TRBV30 | CAWTRGQEGQPQHF
TRBV28 | CASWTGTGHTEAFF
TRBV7-7 | CASSPYWSGSRNTEAFF
TRBV6-5 | CASSLELAAYNEQFF
TRBV5-8 | CASSPSYEQYF
TRBV5-1 | CASSHTSGSYNEQFF
TRBV7-2 | CASSSSSTGVRRNTIYF
TRBV10-2 | CASSESPGYSNQPQHF
TRBV5-6 | CASSGVGRNTEAFF
TRBV7-3 | CASSPRTAGELFF
TRBV5-4 | CASSAGQGLAYEQYF
TRBV18 | CASSPQGEGNQPQHF
TRBV29-1 | CSVQGRANTEAFF
TRBV6-5 | CASSYRQGNSYGYTF
TRBV18 | CASSPEGTGGADRTQYF
TRBV9 | CASSVEAGGASYNEQFF
TRBV2 | CASSPQAEQPQHF